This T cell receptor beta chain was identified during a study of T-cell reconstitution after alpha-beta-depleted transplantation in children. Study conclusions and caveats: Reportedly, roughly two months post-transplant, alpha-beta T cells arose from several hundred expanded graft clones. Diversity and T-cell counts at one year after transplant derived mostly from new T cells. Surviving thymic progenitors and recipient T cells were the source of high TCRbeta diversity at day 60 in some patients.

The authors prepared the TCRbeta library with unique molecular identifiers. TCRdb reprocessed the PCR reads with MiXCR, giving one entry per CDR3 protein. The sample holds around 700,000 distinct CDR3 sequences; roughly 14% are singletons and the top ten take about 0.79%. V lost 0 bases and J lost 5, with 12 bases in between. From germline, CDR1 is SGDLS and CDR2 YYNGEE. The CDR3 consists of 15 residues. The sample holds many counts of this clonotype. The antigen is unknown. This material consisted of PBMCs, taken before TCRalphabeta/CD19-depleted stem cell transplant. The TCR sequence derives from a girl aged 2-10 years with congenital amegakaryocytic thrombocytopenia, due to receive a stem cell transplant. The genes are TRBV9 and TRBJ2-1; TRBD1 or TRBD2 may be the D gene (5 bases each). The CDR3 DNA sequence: TGTGCCAGCAGCGTAGCAGGGAGTAGGGACAATGAGCAGTTCTTC. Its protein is CASSVAGSRDNEQFF.